What follows describes a single TCR beta chain. This entry is derived from a study of blood T cell repertoires in COVID-19. Study details: Acute-phase and convalescent COVID-19 samples originated in the United States, Italy and Spain. From T cells, B-cell-depleted T cells, or PBMCs came the material, which was cDNA or gDNA.

Authors' methods: Quantification of nucleated cells was approximated via reference gene primer amplification. TCRdb keeps only in-frame clones here, not all; method: immunoSEQ multiplex PCR. V and J calls and clone size are given by that table; D and trimming were obtained from the DNA. The sample has roughly 260,000 clones; around 87% are singletons. The CDR3 contains 15 residues. The germline V gene has CDR1 SQVTM and CDR2 ANQGSEA. The V end was cut by 1 base, the J end by 9 bases, with 19 bases between. The sequencing input was peripheral blood. This clonotype was sampled from a woman between 50 and 59 years old with acute or convalescent COVID-19. The chain combines TRBV29-1 with TRBJ2-1, with TRBD2 as a possible D gene (5 bases). The CDR3 DNA is TGCAGCGTTGAAGCAAATCTAGTTCGGAGCGGTGAGCAGTTCTTC. Its protein product is CSVEANLVRSGEQFF.